Below, 3 T cell receptor beta chains from the same sample are listed, as sequenced in a study of response to subunit inactivated influenza vaccine. TCRdb analysed the RT-PCR reads with MiXCR anew, one entry per CDR3 protein. The sample lists about 500,000 distinct CDR3 sequences, under 8.5% occurring once. Specimen: PBMCs from blood, collected roughly 24 months after vaccination. The origin of the receptors is a man between 50 and 70 years old who received an inactivated influenza vaccine.

The table lists this clonotype with a few counts. The chain joins TRBV7-9 to TRBJ1-4; TRBD1 matches at 9 bases. V lost 6 bases, J lost 7 bases, and 9 bases stayed unmatched. Germline assignment: CDR1 SEHNR and CDR2 FQNEAQ (reference sequence). The CDR3 consists of 15 residues. The DNA for the CDR3 is TGTGCCAGCAGTGTAACAGGGGGCGTGGGTGAAAAACTGTTTTTT. It translates to CASSVTGGVGEKLFF.

This clonotype was seen ten or more times. V usage is TRBV5-6 and J usage is TRBJ1-2; TRBD1 agrees at 8 bases. Germline CDR1 is SGHDT and CDR2 is YYEEEE. V was clipped by 4 bases and J by 5 bases; unmatched bases: 10. CDR3 length: 15 residues. The CDR3 loop reads CASSIWTGPVYGYTF. As DNA, the CDR3 is TGTGCCAGCAGCATATGGACAGGGCCTGTTTATGGCTACACCTTC.

In its sample, this clonotype was seen a few times. V is TRBV6-1 and J is TRBJ1-1; no definite D call. Trimming cost V 2 bases and J 7 bases, with 11 bases left between them. The CDR3 length is 13 residues. The germline gives CDR1 MNHNS, CDR2 SASEGT. In DNA, the CDR3 is TGTGCCAGCAGTGAAAGGAGGAGGGATGAAGCTTTCTTT. It encodes CASSERRRDEAFF.